This T cell receptor beta chain was found in a study of cytomegalovirus exposure and HLA in healthy donors. Primers for the PCR totalled 60 Vbeta and 13 Jbeta. Sequencing used immunoSEQ multiplex PCR; TCRdb keeps in-frame clones, though not all of them. The table includes 170,000 or so clones, 77% detected once. Study-wide findings and caveats: A later analysis found TCR association rates differed by HLA locus, highest for DRB1 and lowest for HLA-C.

Germline V gene lookup returns CDR1 GTSNPN and CDR2 SVGIG (reference sequence). The CDR3 has 14 amino acids. Trimming at V came to 2 bases and at J to 5 bases, leaving 6 bases not matched to a gene. Comments on this clone: Its antigen is not identified.

This TCR was recovered from a woman between 55 and 75 years old in good health and CMV-seropositive. The sequencing input was PBMCs. The rearrangement links TRBV30 to TRBJ2-1; 7 nucleotides align to TRBD1. The CDR3 sequence: CAWSRDSLNNEQFF. The CDR3, as DNA: TGTGCCTGGAGTCGGGACAGCCTAAACAATGAGCAGTTCTTC.